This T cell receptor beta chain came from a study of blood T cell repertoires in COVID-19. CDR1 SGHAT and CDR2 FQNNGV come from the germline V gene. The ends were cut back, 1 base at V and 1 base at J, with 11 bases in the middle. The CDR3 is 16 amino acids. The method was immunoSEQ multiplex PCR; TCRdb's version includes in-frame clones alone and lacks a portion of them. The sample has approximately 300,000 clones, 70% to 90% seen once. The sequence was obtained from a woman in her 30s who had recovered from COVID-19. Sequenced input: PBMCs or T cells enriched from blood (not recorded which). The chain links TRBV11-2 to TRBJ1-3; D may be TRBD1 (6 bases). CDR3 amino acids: CASSLGIRGSGNTIYF. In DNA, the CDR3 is TGTGCCAGCAGCTTAGGAATAAGGGGGTCTGGAAACACCATATATTTT.